This T cell receptor beta chain was identified in a study of regulatory T cells in long-lasting Graves disease. Sample time point: persistent/refractory GD, antithyroid drugs over 5 years with positive TRAb. The TCR library was made from RNA that had been extracted from PBMCs in TRIzol. Relying on iRepertoire HTBI primers and Arm-PCR of CDR3 regions, the team built TCR beta libraries. Per the original methods: Detected in the samples were about 58 TRBV and approximately 14 TRBJ segments. TCRdb itself ran the multiplex PCR reads through MiXCR, one entry per CDR3 protein. Here the V and J calls rest on TCRdb's processing, not on the authors' analysis. The repertoire holds some 330,000 distinct CDR3 sequences, approximately 25% seen once, with 25% to 30% in the top ten. This clonotype was seen repeatedly, ten times or more. The antigen is undetermined. Study-level points and caveats: Persistent-disease Graves' patients showed less TCR diversity than new cases.

This sequence was found in a woman in her thirties or forties with Graves disease. This sample comprised peripheral blood mononuclear cells (PBMCs), obtained when the disease was refractory, from a patient treated with antithyroid drugs.

The CDR3 reads CASSGQLGYGYTF. CDR3 sequence (DNA): TGTGCCAGCAGTGGACAGTTGGGCTATGGCTACACCTTC. This chain uses TRBV12-3 or TRBV12-4 with TRBJ1-2; a possible D gene is TRBD1 (6 bases). The length of the CDR3 is 13 residues. V was pared by 5 bases and J by 4 bases, with 11 bases between.